These 24 T cell receptor beta chains were all obtained from the same sample, sequenced in a study of Ad26.COV2.S vaccination and SARS-CoV-2 variants. The method was immunoSEQ multiplex PCR; TCRdb's version includes in-frame clones alone and lacks a portion of them. Of approximately 400,000 clones in the sample, roughly four fifths were seen once. Treatment of the sample: 19 received Ad26.COV2.S at low or high dose, single or two shots; 5 received placebo; per-sample allocation not given. Day 63 after the first injection of vaccine or placebo was the sampling time. The sequences come from peripheral blood, collected in a trial of Ad26.COV2.S vaccine versus placebo. These receptors all stem from a person between 18 and 59 years old who received the Ad26.COV2.S COVID-19 vaccine or a placebo.

This rearrangement joins TRBV2 to TRBJ2-7; TRBD2 matches 12 bases. V lost 4 bases and J lost 6; bases outside the gene matches: 13. From germline, CDR1 is SNHLY and CDR2 FYNNEI. This CDR3 is 17 amino acids long. The CDR3 region is CASSVLAGGIGRGEQYF. The DNA of the CDR3 is TGTGCCAGCAGTGTACTAGCGGGAGGAATTGGAAGGGGCGAGCAGTACTTC.

The V and J genes are TRBV3-1 (or the pseudogene TRBV3-2) and TRBJ2-1; D is possibly TRBD1 or TRBD2 (5 bases each). This CDR3 spans 14 amino acids. The germline gives CDR1 LGHDT, CDR2 YNNKEL (reference sequence). Between the trimmed V and J ends, which lost 6 bases and 1 base, there was a span of 10 bases. CDR3 loop: CASRDTRSYNEQFF. As DNA, the CDR3 is TGTGCCAGCAGGGACACTAGGTCCTACAATGAGCAGTTCTTC.

The V call is TRBV3-1 (or the pseudogene TRBV3-2), the J call TRBJ1-3; D possibly corresponds to TRBD1 (5 bases). The V gene's germline CDR1 is LGHDT and CDR2 YNNKEL (reference sequence). The germline V and J ends were trimmed by 1 base and 10 bases, with 8 bases remaining between them. The CDR3 runs 12 residues. The CDR3 nucleotides are TGTGCCAGCAGCCAAGCGCAGGGAACCATATATTTT. This sequence encodes CASSQAQGTIYF.

This clone was counted once. This chain links TRBV4-1 with TRBJ2-5, with D maybe TRBD1 (5 bases). Per germline, CDR1 MGHRA and CDR2 YSYEKL. This CDR3 is 14 amino acids long. V lost 0 bases to trimming and J lost 5 bases, with 10 bases between them. The CDR3 DNA sequence: TGCGCCAGCAGCCAAGATCTGGGGCAGGAGACCCAGTACTTC. It specifies CASSQDLGQETQYF.

This chain joins TRBV29-1 and TRBJ2-3, with 9 bases fitting TRBD2. Germline CDR1 reads SQVTM; CDR2 reads ANQGSEA. CDR3 length equals 15 residues. After removal of 3 bases from V and 2 bases from J, the junction contained 6 bases not matched to a gene. CDR3 residues: CSVEVAGGYTDTQYF. The CDR3 region has the DNA TGCAGCGTTGAGGTCGCGGGGGGGTACACAGATACGCAGTATTTT.

This sequence joins TRBV3-1 (or the pseudogene TRBV3-2) and TRBJ1-3, with 9 bases lining up with TRBD1. Trimming removed 4 bases from V and 4 bases from J; junction bases left unmatched: 5. CDR1 LGHDT and CDR2 YNNKEL come from the germline V gene (reference sequence). This CDR3 comprises 15 residues. Here the CDR3 DNA reads TGTGCCAGCAGCCCCTGGACAGGGGACGGAAACACCATATATTTT. Its translation is CASSPWTGDGNTIYF.

The V and J genes are TRBV7-2 and TRBJ2-5; D remains ambiguous. The CDR3 spans 11 residues. Germline lookup yields CDR1 SGHTA and CDR2 FQGNSA. V lost 3 bases, J lost 5 bases, and 4 bases lay in between. The CDR3 region is CASSLYETQYF. CDR3 nucleotide sequence: TGTGCCAGCAGCTTGTACGAGACCCAGTACTTC. The variable domain in full, completed from reference TRBV7-2 and TRBJ2-5, reads GAGVSQSPSNKVTEKGKDVELRCDPISGHTALYWYRQSLGQGLEFLIYFQGNSAPDKSGLPSDRFSAERTGGSVSTLTIQRTQQEDSAVYLCASSLYETQYFGPGTRLLVL.

This clone has more than one count but fewer than ten. This chain uses TRBV7-9 with TRBJ1-2; D gene unclear. With 0 bases removed from V and 7 bases from J, the gap between germline ends came to 9 bases. The CDR3 extends over 13 amino acids. Per germline, CDR1 SEHNR and CDR2 FQNEAQ (reference sequence). The CDR3 DNA follows: TGTGCCAGCAGCTTAGCATATCAAGGTGGCTACACCTTC. Its translation is CASSLAYQGGYTF.

The sample holds a few counts of this clone. The chain recombines TRBV7-9 with TRBJ1-5; D not resolved. Trimming removed 3 bases from V and 3 bases from J, with 6 bases in between. The CDR3 has 13 residues. Germline CDR1 is SEHNR and CDR2 is FQNEAQ (reference sequence). The CDR3: CASSFMDNQPQHF. The CDR3 DNA is TGTGCCAGCAGCTTTATGGACAATCAGCCCCAGCATTTT. The full variable domain, its missing parts supplied by reference TRBV7-9 and TRBJ1-5, is DTGVSQNPRHKITKRGQNVTFRCDPISEHNRLYWYRQTLGQGPEFLTYFQNEAQLEKSRLLSDRFSAERPKGSFSTLEIQRTEQGDSAMYLCASSFMDNQPQHFGDGTRLSIL.

This sequence joins TRBV7-8 and TRBJ1-2; D possibly corresponds to TRBD1 (5 bases). Germline assignment: CDR1 SGHVS and CDR2 FQNEAQ. V shed 5 bases and J shed 4 bases, with 17 bases lying between them. CDR3 length equals 15 residues. The CDR3 here is CASSPVAGGGYGYTF. CDR3 nucleotide sequence: TGTGCCAGCAGCCCCGTGGCGGGGGGAGGCTATGGCTACACCTTC.

The chain combines TRBV5-4 with TRBJ1-4, with no clear D. The germline gives CDR1 SGHNT, CDR2 YYREEE (reference sequence). The CDR3 covers 13 residues. The V gene lost 0 bases and the J gene lost 7 bases, with 7 bases spanning the gap. CDR3 protein: CASSLGFGEKLFF. CDR3 bases: TGTGCCAGCAGCTTGGGGTTTGGTGAAAAACTGTTTTTT. Full variable domain (missing parts from reference TRBV5-4 and TRBJ1-4): ETGVTQSPTHLIKTRGQQVTLRCSSQSGHNTVSWYQQALGQGPQFIFQYYREEENGRGNFPPRFSGLQFPNYSSELNVNALELDDSALYLCASSLGFGEKLFFGSGTQLSVL.

V and J are TRBV5-1 and TRBJ1-2, with D unresolved. Looked up from germline, CDR1 is SGHRS and CDR2 is YFSETQ. The V end lost 0 bases, the J end lost 4 bases, and 7 bases lay between the germline ends. CDR3 size: 13 residues. CDR3 sequence: CASSLDGIYGYTF. CDR3 sequence (DNA): TGCGCCAGCAGCTTGGACGGCATCTATGGCTACACCTTC.

The V and J genes are TRBV12-5 and TRBJ2-2, with D hard to call. CDR1 LGHNT and CDR2 FRNRAP come from the germline V gene. V was cut by 3 bases and J by 7 bases, with 3 bases left in between. This CDR3 region has 11 residues. CDR3 region: CASGFHGELFF. CDR3 bases: TGTGCTAGTGGTTTCCACGGGGAGCTGTTTTTT.

The chain couples TRBV10-3 to TRBJ2-7, with TRBD1 matching 8 bases. The CDR3 contains 15 residues. CDR1 is ENHRY, CDR2 SYGVKD, per germline. J was trimmed by 3 bases and V by 4 bases; bases with no gene match: 8. In nucleotides, the CDR3 is TGTGCCATCAGTGCCGGACAGGGAATCATCTACGAGCAGTACTTC. Its protein product is CAISAGQGIIYEQYF.

This clone was counted once. The V and J genes are TRBV6-5 and TRBJ2-7, with 7 bases identical to TRBD2. In germline, CDR1 is MNHEY, CDR2 SVGAGI. V shed 6 bases and J 5 bases; nucleotides not matched to a gene: 7. The CDR3 extends over 13 amino acids. The CDR3 sequence is CASSWTSLDEQYF. CDR3 DNA sequence: TGTGCCAGCAGCTGGACTAGTCTGGACGAGCAGTACTTC.

The chain couples TRBV6-1 to TRBJ1-4, with 7 bases aligning to TRBD1. The CDR3 runs 16 residues. CDR1 is MNHNS and CDR2 is SASEGT in the germline V gene. Germline trimming cut 2 bases from V and 4 bases from J; bases unmatched to any gene: 7. The CDR3 bases are TGTGCCAGCAGTGAAAGTAGAGGGGGCTATAATGAAAAACTGTTTTTT. Translated, it gives CASSESRGGYNEKLFF.

This chain joins TRBV12-5 and TRBJ2-7, with D tentatively TRBD1 or TRBD2 (5 bases each). V was shortened by 6 bases and J by 3 bases, with 18 bases between the two germline ends. Germline V gene lookup returns CDR1 LGHNT and CDR2 FRNRAP. The length of the CDR3 is 15 residues. The chain's CDR3 is CASGQPGTDGYEQYF. Written as DNA, the CDR3 is TGTGCTAGTGGACAACCCGGGACGGACGGCTACGAGCAGTACTTC.

The V and J genes are TRBV11-3 and TRBJ1-6, with 7 bases matching TRBD1. With 5 bases clipped from V and 7 bases from J, the junction kept 2 bases outside the gene matches. The CDR3 extends over 13 amino acids. The germline CDR1 and CDR2 sequences are SGHNT and YENEEA. The CDR3 nucleotides are TGTGCCAGCAGCATCAGGGGGAATTCACCCCTCCACTTT. Translated: CASSIRGNSPLHF.

The chain has TRBV11-3 and TRBJ2-2, with D possibly TRBD2 on 6 matching bases. V lost 5 bases and J lost 5, with 21 bases in between. The CDR3 runs 17 residues. CDR1 is SGHNT and CDR2 is YENEEA in the germline V gene. The CDR3 nucleotides are TGTGCCAGCAGCCATTACCTATCGGGAGAAAATACCGGGGAGCTGTTTTTT. Its translation: CASSHYLSGENTGELFF.

The chain joins TRBV7-9 to TRBJ1-3; 8 bases match TRBD1. Losses at the gene ends were 4 bases for V and 4 bases for J; bases not matched to a gene: 3. The CDR3 totals 14 residues. The germline gives CDR1 SEHNR, CDR2 FQNEAQ (reference sequence). The CDR3 DNA reads as TGTGCCAGCAGCTCGACAGGGGCCGGAAACACCATATATTTT. Translation: CASSSTGAGNTIYF.

The sample holds one count of this clone. The chain carries TRBV7-9 and TRBJ2-5; tentative D call: TRBD2 (5 bases). Germline V lookup: CDR1 SEHNR, CDR2 FQNEAQ (reference sequence). This CDR3 spans 14 amino acids. V was clipped by 5 bases and J by 5 bases, with 15 bases between them. The CDR3, as DNA: TGTGCCAGCAGCCAACCAGCGGAACGCGAGACCCAGTACTTC. Translated, it gives CASSQPAERETQYF. The variable domain in full, with the rest retrieved from reference TRBV7-9 and TRBJ2-5, is DTGVSQNPRHKITKRGQNVTFRCDPISEHNRLYWYRQTLGQGPEFLTYFQNEAQLEKSRLLSDRFSAERPKGSFSTLEIQRTEQGDSAMYLCASSQPAERETQYFGPGTRLLVL.

The chain has TRBV19 and TRBJ2-7; the match to TRBD1 covers 7 bases. This CDR3 region has 14 residues. Germline V gives CDR1 LNHDA, CDR2 SQIVND (reference sequence). V trimming: 6 bases; J trimming: 2 bases; junction bases outside the gene matches: 7. CDR3 in amino acids: CASRAPGQTYEQYF. In DNA, the CDR3 is TGTGCCAGTAGGGCACCGGGACAGACCTACGAGCAGTACTTC.

V and J are TRBV15 and TRBJ2-7, with TRBD1 identical over 7 bases. V shed 4 bases and J 0 bases; nucleotides not matched to a gene: 6. Germline assignment: CDR1 LNHNV and CDR2 YYDKDF (reference sequence). The CDR3 extends over 15 amino acids. This CDR3 reads CATSKEGQISYEQYF. CDR3 nucleotide sequence: TGTGCCACCAGCAAAGAGGGACAGATCTCCTACGAGCAGTACTTC.

The V call is TRBV12-5, the J call TRBJ1-2; D ambiguous. V lost 0 bases to trimming and J lost 1 base, with 12 bases between them. CDR1 and CDR2 (germline): LGHNT, FRNRAP. The CDR3 totals 16 residues. As DNA, the CDR3 is TGTGCTAGTGGTTTGGTAACGGTTTCTATTAACTATGGCTACACCTTC. It yields the protein CASGLVTVSINYGYTF.